This paragraph reports one TCR beta chain. Data came from immunoSEQ multiplex PCR; TCRdb stores just in-frame clones and leaves some out. The sample consists of about 86,000 clones, around nine tenths of them appearing once. The sample comes from a study of OX40 agonist ivuxolimab in advanced cancers. CDR1 MNHEY and CDR2 SMNVEV come from the germline V gene (reference sequence). The length of the CDR3 is 13 residues. V shed 8 bases and J 4 bases; nucleotides not matched to a gene: 5. The genes are TRBV27 and TRBJ1-2; 9 nucleotides line up with TRBD1. The source material was CD4+ or CD8+ T cells sorted from blood, sampled in a trial of the OX40 agonist ivuxolimab. This clonotype originated in an adult with an advanced solid tumor such as melanoma, head and neck, liver or kidney cancer. The chain's CDR3 is CASGRGQGYGYTF. In nucleotides, the CDR3 is TGTGCCAGCGGACGGGGACAGGGCTATGGCTACACCTTC.